This T cell receptor beta chain was sequenced for a study of T cells in Graves' hyperthyroidism and ophthalmopathy. Trimming cost V 6 bases and J 1 base, with 12 bases left between them. The CDR3 has 14 amino acids. The germline V gene has CDR1 MNHEY and CDR2 SMNVEV (reference sequence). Using RNA transcripts as the source, TCR beta CDR3 regions were amplified. In the first-round RT-PCR of the TCR CDR3, the HTBI primer set was used. TCRdb reprocessed the multiplex PCR reads with MiXCR, giving one entry per CDR3 protein. This table holds approximately 710,000 distinct CDR3 sequences, 17% found once. This clonotype was found many times.

Sequencing used blood. The rearrangement uses TRBV27 and TRBJ1-2; the D is unclear. The clonotype originates from a middle-aged man with Graves' hyperthyroidism. Here the CDR3 DNA reads TGTGCCAGCAGGGCAGGCCCACTTAACTATGGCTACACCTTC. Amino acid sequence: CASRAGPLNYGYTF.